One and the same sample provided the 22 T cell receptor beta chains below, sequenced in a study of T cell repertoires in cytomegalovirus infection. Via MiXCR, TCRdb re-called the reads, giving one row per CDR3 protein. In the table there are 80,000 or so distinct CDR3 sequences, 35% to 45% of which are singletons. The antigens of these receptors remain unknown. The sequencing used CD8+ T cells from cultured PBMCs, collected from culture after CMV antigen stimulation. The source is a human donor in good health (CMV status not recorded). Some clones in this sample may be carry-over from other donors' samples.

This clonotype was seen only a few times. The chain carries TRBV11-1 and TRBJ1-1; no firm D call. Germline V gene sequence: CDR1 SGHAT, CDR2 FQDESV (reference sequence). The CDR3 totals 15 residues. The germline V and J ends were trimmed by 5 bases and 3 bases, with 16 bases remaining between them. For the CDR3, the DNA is TGTGCCAGCAGCCCCCGGGCCGGGATGGACACTGAAGCTTTCTTT. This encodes CASSPRAGMDTEAFF.

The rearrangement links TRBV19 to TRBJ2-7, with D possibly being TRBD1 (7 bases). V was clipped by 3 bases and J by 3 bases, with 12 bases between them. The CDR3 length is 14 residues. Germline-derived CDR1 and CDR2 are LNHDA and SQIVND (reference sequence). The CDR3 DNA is TGTGCCAGTAGTATCGTTCAGGGGGGCTACGAGCAGTACTTC. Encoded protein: CASSIVQGGYEQYF.

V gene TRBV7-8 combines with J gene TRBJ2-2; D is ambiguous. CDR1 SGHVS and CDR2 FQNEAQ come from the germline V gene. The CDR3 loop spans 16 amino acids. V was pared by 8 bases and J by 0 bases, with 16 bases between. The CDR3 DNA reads TGTGCCAGCCCCCCCTTTCGCGAAGCGAACACCGGGGAGCTGTTTTTT. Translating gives CASPPFREANTGELFF.

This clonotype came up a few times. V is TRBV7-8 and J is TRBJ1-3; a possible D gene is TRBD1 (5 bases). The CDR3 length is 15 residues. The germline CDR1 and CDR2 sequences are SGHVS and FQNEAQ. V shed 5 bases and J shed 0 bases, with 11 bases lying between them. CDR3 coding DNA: TGTGCCAGCAGCCACCCAGGGTACTCTGGAAACACCATATATTTT. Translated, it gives CASSHPGYSGNTIYF.

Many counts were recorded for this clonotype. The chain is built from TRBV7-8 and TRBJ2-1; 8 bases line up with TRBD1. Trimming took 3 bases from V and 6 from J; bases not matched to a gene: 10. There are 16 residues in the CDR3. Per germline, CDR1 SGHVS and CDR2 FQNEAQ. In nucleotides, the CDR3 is TGTGCCAGCAGCTTCTTACAGGGGGATCGGGGCAATGAGCAGTTCTTC. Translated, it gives CASSFLQGDRGNEQFF.

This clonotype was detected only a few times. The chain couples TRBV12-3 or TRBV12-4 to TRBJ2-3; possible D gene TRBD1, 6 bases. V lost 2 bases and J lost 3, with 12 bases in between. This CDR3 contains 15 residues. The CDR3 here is CASSLNGQGTDTQYF. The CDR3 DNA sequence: TGTGCCAGCAGTTTAAATGGCCAGGGGACAGATACGCAGTATTTT.

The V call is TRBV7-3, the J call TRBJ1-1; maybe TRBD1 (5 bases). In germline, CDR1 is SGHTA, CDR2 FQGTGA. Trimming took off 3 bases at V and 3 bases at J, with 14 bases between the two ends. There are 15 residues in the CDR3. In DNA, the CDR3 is TGTGCCAGCAGCTTGGGAGTGGGCAGGGACACTGAAGCTTTCTTT. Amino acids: CASSLGVGRDTEAFF.

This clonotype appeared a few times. CDR3 region: CSAKAWTDYNEQFF. The CDR3 DNA reads as TGCAGTGCAAAAGCGTGGACGGATTACAATGAGCAGTTCTTC. This chain links TRBV20-1 with TRBJ2-1, with unresolved D. Trimming shortened V by 6 bases and J by 4 bases, and 16 bases separated the two germline ends. The germline V gene has CDR1 DFQATT and CDR2 SNEGSKA (reference sequence). The CDR3 runs 14 residues.

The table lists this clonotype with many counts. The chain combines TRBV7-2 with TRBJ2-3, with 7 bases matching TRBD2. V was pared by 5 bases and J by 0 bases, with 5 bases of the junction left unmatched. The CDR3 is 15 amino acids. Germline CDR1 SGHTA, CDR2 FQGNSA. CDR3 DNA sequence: TGTGCCAGCAGCACAGAGACTAGCAGCACAGATACGCAGTATTTT. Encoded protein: CASSTETSSTDTQYF.

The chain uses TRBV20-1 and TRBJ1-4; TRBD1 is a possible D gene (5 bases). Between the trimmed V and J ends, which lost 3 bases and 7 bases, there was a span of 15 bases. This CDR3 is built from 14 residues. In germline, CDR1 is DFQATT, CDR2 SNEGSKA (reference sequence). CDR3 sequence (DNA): TGCAGTGCTAGTGGGGCAGGGTGGGGTGAAAAACTGTTTTTT. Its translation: CSASGAGWGEKLFF.

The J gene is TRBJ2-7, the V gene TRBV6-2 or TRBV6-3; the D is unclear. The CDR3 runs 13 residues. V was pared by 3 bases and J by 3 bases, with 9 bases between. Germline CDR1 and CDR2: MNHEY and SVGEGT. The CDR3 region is CASSYTKYYEQYF. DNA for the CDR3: TGTGCCAGCAGTTATACCAAATACTACGAGCAGTACTTC.

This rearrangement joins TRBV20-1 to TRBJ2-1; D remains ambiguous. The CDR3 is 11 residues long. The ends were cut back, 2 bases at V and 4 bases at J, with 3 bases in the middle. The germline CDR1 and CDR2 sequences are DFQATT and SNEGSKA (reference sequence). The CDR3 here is CSARMYNEQFF. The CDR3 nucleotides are TGCAGTGCTAGAATGTACAATGAGCAGTTCTTC.

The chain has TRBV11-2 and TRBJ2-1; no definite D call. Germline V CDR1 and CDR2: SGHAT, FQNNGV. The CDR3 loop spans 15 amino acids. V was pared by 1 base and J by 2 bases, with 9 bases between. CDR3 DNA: TGTGCCAGCAGCTTAGTAGGATCTACCTACAATGAGCAGTTCTTC. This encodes CASSLVGSTYNEQFF.

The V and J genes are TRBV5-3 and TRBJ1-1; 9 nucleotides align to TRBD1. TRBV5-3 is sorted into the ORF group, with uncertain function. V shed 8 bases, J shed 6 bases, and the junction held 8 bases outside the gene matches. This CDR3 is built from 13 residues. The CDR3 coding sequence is TGTGCCAGCAGCCCGGGACAGGGCTCTGAAGCTTTCTTT. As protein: CASSPGQGSEAFF.

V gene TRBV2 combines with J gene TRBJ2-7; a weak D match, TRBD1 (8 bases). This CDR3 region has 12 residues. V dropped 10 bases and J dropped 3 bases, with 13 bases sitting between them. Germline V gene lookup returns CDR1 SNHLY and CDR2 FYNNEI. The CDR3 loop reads CATGGQGYEQYF. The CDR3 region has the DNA TGTGCCACGGGAGGACAGGGCTACGAGCAGTACTTC.

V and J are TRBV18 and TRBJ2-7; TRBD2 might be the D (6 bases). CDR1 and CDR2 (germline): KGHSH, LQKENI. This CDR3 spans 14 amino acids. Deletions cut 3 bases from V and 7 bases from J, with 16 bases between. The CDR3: CASSPRTGRGEQYF. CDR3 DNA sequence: TGTGCCAGCTCACCCAGGACTGGACGGGGGGAGCAGTACTTC.

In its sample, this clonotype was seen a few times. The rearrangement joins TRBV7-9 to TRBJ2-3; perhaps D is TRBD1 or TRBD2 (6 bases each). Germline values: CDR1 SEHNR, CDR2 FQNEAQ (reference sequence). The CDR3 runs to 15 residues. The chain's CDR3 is CTGGPRHLSTDTQYF. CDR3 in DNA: TGTACCGGGGGCCCCAGGCACCTTAGCACAGATACGCAGTATTTT. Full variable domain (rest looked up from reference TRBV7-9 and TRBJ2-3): DTGVSQNPRHKITKRGQNVTFRCDPISEHNRLYWYRQTLGQGPEFLTYFQNEAQLEKSRLLSDRFSAERPKGSFSTLEIQRTEQGDSAMYLCTGGPRHLSTDTQYFGPGTRLTVL.

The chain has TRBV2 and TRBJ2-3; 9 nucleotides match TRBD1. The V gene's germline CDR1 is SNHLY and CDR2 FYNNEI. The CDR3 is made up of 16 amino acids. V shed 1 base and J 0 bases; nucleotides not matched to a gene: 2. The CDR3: CASSEVGTGSTDTQYF. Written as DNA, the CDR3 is TGTGCCAGCAGTGAAGTGGGGACAGGGAGCACAGATACGCAGTATTTT.

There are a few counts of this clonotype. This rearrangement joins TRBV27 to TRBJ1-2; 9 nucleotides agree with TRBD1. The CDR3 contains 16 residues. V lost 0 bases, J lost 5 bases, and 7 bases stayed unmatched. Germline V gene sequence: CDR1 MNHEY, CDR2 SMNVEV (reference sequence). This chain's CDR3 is CASSLSNRGRIYGYTF. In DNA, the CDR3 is TGTGCCAGCAGTTTATCCAACAGGGGGCGGATATATGGCTACACCTTC.

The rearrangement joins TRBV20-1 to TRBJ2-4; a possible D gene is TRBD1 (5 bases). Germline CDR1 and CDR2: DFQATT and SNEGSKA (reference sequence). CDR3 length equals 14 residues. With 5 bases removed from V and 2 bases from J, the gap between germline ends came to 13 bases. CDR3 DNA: TGCAGTGCTCAACCCCCAGGGACCAAAAACATTCAGTACTTC. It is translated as CSAQPPGTKNIQYF.

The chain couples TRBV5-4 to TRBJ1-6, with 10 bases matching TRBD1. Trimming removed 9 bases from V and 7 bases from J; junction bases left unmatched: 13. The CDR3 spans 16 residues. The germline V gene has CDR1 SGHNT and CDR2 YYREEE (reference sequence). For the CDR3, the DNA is TGTGCCATCCAGGAATACTGGGGACAGGGGAATTCACCCCTCCACTTT. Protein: CAIQEYWGQGNSPLHF.

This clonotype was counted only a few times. CDR3 residues: CASSRSSYNEQFF. In nucleotides, the CDR3 is TGTGCCAGCAGTCGGTCTTCCTACAATGAGCAGTTCTTC. V gene TRBV6-2 or TRBV6-3 combines with J gene TRBJ2-1, with D unresolved. The V end was cut by 5 bases, the J end by 1 base, with 6 bases between. Germline V gene data show CDR1 as MNHEY and CDR2 as SVGEGT. The CDR3 totals 13 residues.